The rows below give T cell receptor beta chains drawn from one sample of a study of T cell responses to AZD1222 COVID-19 vaccine. Assay: immunoSEQ multiplex PCR; the TCRdb copy retains only in-frame clones and omits some. The table shows about 67,000 clones, with approximately 81% occurring only once. The sample was peripheral blood, taken on day 0 of AZD1222 vaccination. The receptors originated from an adult in good health. CDR3s include the opening cysteine and the closing phenylalanine or tryptophan. The order of the fields is D gene, CDR3 length, clone size, V gene, J gene, CDR3 protein, CDR3 DNA. D genes are given only for firm matches. Expanded clones are given a class, and other clones once, few, many or no size at all.

D gene: .; CDR3 length: 15; clone size: .; V gene: TRBV11-3; J gene: TRBJ2-3; CDR3 protein: CASSLGSGETDTQYF; CDR3 DNA: TGTGCCAGCAGCTTAGGTTCGGGAGAAACAGATACGCAGTATTTT
D gene: .; CDR3 length: 14; clone size: few; V gene: TRBV18; J gene: TRBJ2-7; CDR3 protein: CASSPPGIPYEQYF; CDR3 DNA: TGTGCCAGCTCACCCCCGGGGATCCCCTACGAGCAGTACTTC
D gene: TRBD1; CDR3 length: 14; clone size: .; V gene: TRBV27; J gene: TRBJ1-5; CDR3 protein: CASKTGGAGQPQHF; CDR3 DNA: TGTGCCAGTAAGACAGGGGGCGCGGGTCAGCCCCAGCATTTT
D gene: .; CDR3 length: 18; clone size: .; V gene: TRBV6-2/TRBV6-3; J gene: TRBJ1-1; CDR3 protein: CASSFLGSPITLYTEAFF; CDR3 DNA: TGTGCCAGCAGTTTTTTAGGGTCACCGATCACTCTATACACTGAAGCTTTCTTT
D gene: .; CDR3 length: 15; clone size: .; V gene: TRBV20-1; J gene: TRBJ1-2; CDR3 protein: CSASGGAGRGYGYTF; CDR3 DNA: TGCAGTGCTAGTGGTGGGGCGGGGCGCGGCTATGGCTACACCTTC
D gene: TRBD1; CDR3 length: 14; clone size: .; V gene: TRBV6-5; J gene: TRBJ1-6; CDR3 protein: CASSTRTGDSPLHF; CDR3 DNA: TGTGCCAGCAGTACTAGGACAGGGGATTCACCCCTCCACTTT
D gene: .; CDR3 length: 13; clone size: few; V gene: TRBV9; J gene: TRBJ2-7; CDR3 protein: CASSVYSYSEQYF; CDR3 DNA: TGTGCCAGCAGCGTTTACTCCTATTCCGAGCAGTACTTC
D gene: .; CDR3 length: 15; clone size: .; V gene: TRBV6-1; J gene: TRBJ1-2; CDR3 protein: CASSEALAAAYGYTF; CDR3 DNA: TGTGCCAGCAGTGAAGCGCTTGCGGCGGCCTATGGCTACACCTTC
D gene: .; CDR3 length: 15; clone size: .; V gene: TRBV6-2/TRBV6-3; J gene: TRBJ2-7; CDR3 protein: CASSYSTSGPNEQYF; CDR3 DNA: TGTGCCAGCAGTTACTCCACTTCCGGCCCTAACGAGCAGTACTTC
D gene: .; CDR3 length: 12; clone size: .; V gene: TRBV6-2/TRBV6-3; J gene: TRBJ1-1; CDR3 protein: CASSIPGTEAFF; CDR3 DNA: TGTGCCAGCAGTATCCCCGGCACTGAAGCTTTCTTT
D gene: .; CDR3 length: 14; clone size: .; V gene: TRBV5-7; J gene: TRBJ2-7; CDR3 protein: CASSLKGETYEQYF; CDR3 DNA: TGTGCCAGCAGCTTGAAAGGGGAAACCTACGAGCAGTACTTC
D gene: .; CDR3 length: 14; clone size: .; V gene: TRBV28; J gene: TRBJ1-4; CDR3 protein: CASSFAATNEKLFF; CDR3 DNA: TGTGCCAGCAGTTTCGCCGCGACTAATGAAAAACTGTTTTTT
D gene: TRBD1; CDR3 length: 16; clone size: once; V gene: TRBV28; J gene: TRBJ1-2; CDR3 protein: CASSSPRQGLYYGYTF; CDR3 DNA: TGTGCCAGCAGTTCGCCTCGACAGGGATTGTACTATGGCTACACCTTC
D gene: .; CDR3 length: 13; clone size: .; V gene: TRBV6-6; J gene: TRBJ2-1; CDR3 protein: CASSYSTDREQFF; CDR3 DNA: TGTGCCAGCAGTTACTCTACGGACAGAGAGCAGTTCTTC
D gene: .; CDR3 length: 14; clone size: few; V gene: TRBV18; J gene: TRBJ2-7; CDR3 protein: CASSSTVNYYEQYF; CDR3 DNA: TGTGCCAGCTCATCGACAGTAAACTATTACGAGCAGTACTTC
D gene: TRBD1; CDR3 length: 18; clone size: .; V gene: TRBV10-1; J gene: TRBJ1-2; CDR3 protein: CASSESRGQGIGAYGYTF; CDR3 DNA: TGCGCCAGCAGTGAGTCGAGGGGACAGGGAATTGGCGCCTATGGCTACACCTTC
D gene: .; CDR3 length: 13; clone size: once; V gene: TRBV10-3; J gene: TRBJ2-3; CDR3 protein: CAIQNGSTDTQYF; CDR3 DNA: TGTGCCATCCAAAACGGGAGCACAGATACGCAGTATTTT
D gene: .; CDR3 length: 13; clone size: .; V gene: TRBV13; J gene: TRBJ2-1; CDR3 protein: CASSLDRVNEQFF; CDR3 DNA: TGTGCCAGCAGCTTAGATCGGGTCAATGAGCAGTTCTTC
D gene: .; CDR3 length: 16; clone size: .; V gene: TRBV3-1/TRBV3-2; J gene: TRBJ2-1; CDR3 protein: CASSPLYNPSYNEQFF; CDR3 DNA: TGTGCCAGCAGCCCACTCTACAACCCCTCCTACAATGAGCAGTTCTTC
D gene: .; CDR3 length: 15; clone size: few; V gene: TRBV5-6; J gene: TRBJ2-7; CDR3 protein: CASSLFSMGTYEQYF; CDR3 DNA: TGTGCCAGCAGCTTGTTTTCTATGGGCACCTACGAGCAGTACTTC
D gene: .; CDR3 length: 15; clone size: .; V gene: TRBV24-1; J gene: TRBJ1-1; CDR3 protein: CATSDSQGGWTEAFF; CDR3 DNA: TGTGCCACCAGTGATTCGCAGGGAGGATGGACTGAAGCTTTCTTT
D gene: .; CDR3 length: 14; clone size: .; V gene: TRBV28; J gene: TRBJ1-2; CDR3 protein: CASSLLDSGYGYTF; CDR3 DNA: TGTGCCAGCAGTTTATTGGACAGTGGCTATGGCTACACCTTC
D gene: .; CDR3 length: 13; clone size: .; V gene: TRBV19; J gene: TRBJ2-1; CDR3 protein: CASSMGYYNEQFF; CDR3 DNA: TGTGCCAGTAGTATGGGTTATTACAATGAGCAGTTCTTC
D gene: TRBD2; CDR3 length: 15; clone size: .; V gene: TRBV18; J gene: TRBJ2-7; CDR3 protein: CASSPPLAGAYEQYF; CDR3 DNA: TGTGCCAGCTCACCACCCCTAGCGGGGGCTTACGAGCAGTACTTC
D gene: TRBD1; CDR3 length: 17; clone size: .; V gene: TRBV5-1; J gene: TRBJ1-1; CDR3 protein: CASSLTGVVGVDTEAFF; CDR3 DNA: TGCGCCAGCAGCTTAACAGGGGTGGTCGGGGTGGACACTGAAGCTTTCTTT
D gene: .; CDR3 length: 14; clone size: .; V gene: TRBV5-1; J gene: TRBJ2-5; CDR3 protein: CASSFGTQQETQYF; CDR3 DNA: TGCGCCAGCAGCTTCGGGACTCAACAAGAGACCCAGTACTTC
D gene: TRBD2; CDR3 length: 14; clone size: once; V gene: TRBV11-2; J gene: TRBJ2-3; CDR3 protein: CASSSIAGSDTQYF; CDR3 DNA: TGTGCCAGCAGCTCGATAGCGGGGTCAGATACGCAGTATTTT
D gene: TRBD2; CDR3 length: 14; clone size: .; V gene: TRBV19; J gene: TRBJ2-7; CDR3 protein: CASRSGGNPYEQYF; CDR3 DNA: TGTGCCAGTAGGTCCGGGGGGAACCCCTACGAGCAGTACTTC
D gene: .; CDR3 length: 15; clone size: .; V gene: TRBV28; J gene: TRBJ2-1; CDR3 protein: CASGYRQPSYNEQFF; CDR3 DNA: TGTGCCAGCGGCTACAGGCAGCCCTCCTACAATGAGCAGTTCTTC
D gene: .; CDR3 length: 12; clone size: .; V gene: TRBV28; J gene: TRBJ2-7; CDR3 protein: CASRDSFYEQYF; CDR3 DNA: TGTGCCAGCAGGGACAGCTTCTACGAGCAGTACTTC
D gene: .; CDR3 length: 12; clone size: .; V gene: TRBV11-2; J gene: TRBJ2-5; CDR3 protein: CASSPSLQTQYF; CDR3 DNA: TGTGCCAGCAGCCCCTCCTTACAGACCCAGTACTTC
D gene: .; CDR3 length: 14; clone size: .; V gene: TRBV19; J gene: TRBJ1-1; CDR3 protein: CASSIGGVATEAFF; CDR3 DNA: TGTGCCAGTAGTATAGGGGGAGTGGCCACTGAAGCTTTCTTT
D gene: .; CDR3 length: 15; clone size: .; V gene: TRBV18; J gene: TRBJ1-1; CDR3 protein: CASSPQKGLNTEAFF; CDR3 DNA: TGTGCCAGCTCACCTCAAAAGGGCCTGAACACTGAAGCTTTCTTT
D gene: .; CDR3 length: 15; clone size: .; V gene: TRBV19; J gene: TRBJ2-6; CDR3 protein: CASVGYGSGANVLTF; CDR3 DNA: TGTGCCAGTGTCGGCTACGGCTCTGGGGCCAACGTCCTGACTTTC
D gene: TRBD1; CDR3 length: 14; clone size: .; V gene: TRBV24-1; J gene: TRBJ1-1; CDR3 protein: CATSAGTANTEAFF; CDR3 DNA: TGTGCCACCAGTGCGGGGACAGCGAACACTGAAGCTTTCTTT
D gene: .; CDR3 length: 17; clone size: once; V gene: TRBV7-9; J gene: TRBJ2-3; CDR3 protein: CASSPRSAGFAGDTQYF; CDR3 DNA: TGTGCCAGCAGCCCTCGTTCGGCGGGATTCGCCGGGGATACGCAGTATTTT
D gene: .; CDR3 length: 13; clone size: .; V gene: TRBV29-1; J gene: TRBJ1-2; CDR3 protein: CSVEGPINYGYTF; CDR3 DNA: TGCAGCGTTGAGGGGCCCATCAACTATGGCTACACCTTC
D gene: .; CDR3 length: 13; clone size: .; V gene: TRBV12-3/TRBV12-4; J gene: TRBJ1-1; CDR3 protein: CASSLQQLTEAFF; CDR3 DNA: TGTGCCAGCAGTTTACAACAGCTCACTGAAGCTTTCTTT
D gene: .; CDR3 length: 14; clone size: .; V gene: TRBV18; J gene: TRBJ2-2; CDR3 protein: CASSPTGNTGELFF; CDR3 DNA: TGTGCCAGCTCACCAACGGGGAACACCGGGGAGCTGTTTTTT
D gene: .; CDR3 length: 14; clone size: many; V gene: TRBV30; J gene: TRBJ2-5; CDR3 protein: CAWSVRMGEETQYF; CDR3 DNA: TGTGCCTGGAGTGTCAGGATGGGGGAAGAGACCCAGTACTTC